The next 18 T cell receptor beta chains were all read from a single sample in a study of T cell responses to AZD1222 COVID-19 vaccine. Profiled with immunoSEQ multiplex PCR; TCRdb holds only in-frame clones, not every one. Of 120,000 to 150,000 clones in the sample, about 91% were seen once. The sample here was peripheral blood, taken on day 0 of AZD1222 vaccination. These receptors were taken from an adult in good health.

The CDR3 is CASSEGTATNEKLFF. In nucleotides, the CDR3 is TGTGCCAGCAGTGAAGGGACAGCAACTAATGAAAAACTGTTTTTT. The rearrangement joins TRBV2 to TRBJ1-4; tentatively, D is TRBD1 (6 bases). The V end lost 1 base, the J end lost 0 bases, and 6 bases lay between the germline ends. The length of the CDR3 is 15 residues. The germline gives CDR1 SNHLY, CDR2 FYNNEI.

This chain links TRBV29-1 with TRBJ1-3; D is perhaps TRBD1 (6 bases). Trimming removed 7 bases at V and 2 bases at J, with 15 bases between. Germline V CDR1 and CDR2: SQVTM, ANQGSEA. The CDR3 consists of 14 residues. In DNA form, the CDR3 reads TGCAGCGCTAAAGGGGGACTTGCTGGAAACACCATATATTTT. Translated, it gives CSAKGGLAGNTIYF.

The chain combines TRBV19 with TRBJ1-5, with 7 bases aligning to TRBD1. The junction had 4 bases not matched to a gene; V was cut back by 3 bases and J by 2 bases. CDR3 length: 15 residues. Looked up from germline, CDR1 is LNHDA and CDR2 is SQIVND (reference sequence). The CDR3 DNA is TGTGCCAGTAGTATCGGCACAGGGGGCAATCAGCCCCAGCATTTT. Translated, it gives CASSIGTGGNQPQHF. The full variable domain, its missing parts supplied by reference TRBV19 and TRBJ1-5, is DGGITQSPKYLFRKEGQNVTLSCEQNLNHDAMYWYRQDPGQGLRLIYYSQIVNDFQKGDIAEGYSVSREKKESFPLTVTSAQKNPTAFYLCASSIGTGGNQPQHFGDGTRLSIL.

V gene TRBV11-1 combines with J gene TRBJ2-7; 7 nucleotides align to TRBD2. V shed 6 bases, J shed 1 base, and the junction held 3 bases outside the gene matches. The CDR3 is 13 residues long. Germline CDR1 reads SGHAT; CDR2 reads FQDESV (reference sequence). CDR3 bases: TGTGCCAGCAGGGGCGGGGGTTCCTACGAGCAGTACTTC. Translation: CASRGGGSYEQYF. The variable domain in full, completed from reference TRBV11-1 and TRBJ2-7, reads EAEVAQSPRYKITEKSQAVAFWCDPISGHATLYWYRQILGQGPELLVQFQDESVVDDSQLPKDRFSAERLKGVDSTLKIQPAELGDSAMYLCASRGGGSYEQYFGPGTRLTVT.

This chain links TRBV5-6 with TRBJ2-7, with D perhaps being TRBD1 or TRBD2 (6 bases each). Germline V gene sequence: CDR1 SGHDT, CDR2 YYEEEE. CDR3 length: 13 amino acids. V was trimmed by 6 bases and J by 5 bases, leaving 15 bases between them. CDR3 nucleotide sequence: TGTGCCAGCACCCGGGGGCTAGGGCACGAGCAGTACTTC. Amino acid sequence: CASTRGLGHEQYF.

A single count supports this clone. J is TRBJ2-7 and V is TRBV25-1; 7 bases agree with TRBD2. This CDR3 region has 12 residues. The V gene end was trimmed by 0 bases and the J gene end by 7 bases; junction bases not matched to a gene: 0. The germline V gene encodes CDR1 MGHDK and CDR2 SYGVNS. CDR3 in amino acids: CASSEYGREQYF. The CDR3 nucleotides are TGTGCCAGCAGTGAATACGGGAGGGAGCAGTACTTC.

The CDR3, as DNA: TGTGCTAGTGCCTCTGGAATAGCACAGGGGCGGGTCACTGAAGCTTTCTTT. The encoded protein is CASASGIAQGRVTEAFF. The chain recombines TRBV12-5 with TRBJ1-1, with 7 bases matching TRBD1. Germline V gene sequence: CDR1 LGHNT, CDR2 FRNRAP. Germline trimming cut 7 bases from V and 4 bases from J; bases unmatched to any gene: 18. This CDR3 has 17 amino acids. The complete variable domain, with remaining parts taken from reference TRBV12-5 and TRBJ1-1, reads DARVTQTPRHKVTEMGQEVTMRCQPILGHNTVFWYRQTMMQGLELLAYFRNRAPLDDSGMPKDRFSAEMPDATLATLKIQPSEPRDSAVYFCASASGIAQGRVTEAFFGQGTRLTVV.

Only one count was recorded for this clone. A single base separates this from a much larger clone, so it may be a read error. V is TRBV5-4 and J is TRBJ2-2; TRBD2 matches at 10 bases. This CDR3 spans 15 amino acids. V lost 4 bases, J lost 6 bases, and 6 bases stayed unmatched. CDR1 and CDR2 (germline): SGHNT, YYREEE (reference sequence). CDR3 sequence: CASSQGLAGAGELFF. DNA for the CDR3: TGTGCCAGCAGCCAAGGGCTAGCGGGAGCCGGGGAGCTGTTTTTT.

In regard to this clone: Compared with germline, one end of the junction differs, possibly owing to a read error. The chain's CDR3 is CASSIRRDRRLF. Here the CDR3 DNA reads TGTGCCAGTAGTATTCGTCGGGACAGGCGTCTCTTT. The chain joins TRBV19 to TRBJ1-1, with 8 bases lining up with TRBD1. This CDR3 is 12 amino acids long. Germline V gives CDR1 LNHDA, CDR2 SQIVND (reference sequence).

This clone was counted a single time. The rearrangement links TRBV19 to TRBJ1-1; tentatively, D is TRBD1 (5 bases). CDR1 LNHDA and CDR2 SQIVND come from the germline V gene (reference sequence). This CDR3 region has 13 residues. V lost 8 bases to trimming and J lost 3 bases, with 13 bases between them. This CDR3 reads CASVGPVDTEAFF. The CDR3 DNA reads TGTGCCAGTGTGGGGCCAGTGGACACTGAAGCTTTCTTT.

The chain carries TRBV5-1 and TRBJ1-1; possibly TRBD1 for D (5 bases). Germline CDR1 SGHRS, CDR2 YFSETQ. This CDR3 region has 12 residues. Trimming took 7 bases from V and 6 from J, leaving 13 bases between them. This CDR3 is CASSRGTSEAFF. In DNA, the CDR3 is TGCGCCAGCTCGCGGGGGACGTCTGAAGCTTTCTTT. The full variable domain, in which reference TRBV5-1 and TRBJ1-1 provide the parts outside the CDR3, is KAGVTQTPRYLIKTRGQQVTLSCSPISGHRSVSWYQQTPGQGLQFLFEYFSETQRNKGNFPGRFSGRQFSNSRSEMNVSTLELGDSALYLCASSRGTSEAFFGQGTRLTVV.

V usage is TRBV11-1 and J usage is TRBJ2-1, with 10 nucleotides matching TRBD2. The CDR3 loop spans 16 amino acids. Germline-derived CDR1 and CDR2 are SGHAT and FQDESV (reference sequence). The trim removed 1 base at V and 9 bases at J, leaving 9 bases unmatched. The CDR3 loop is CASSLDRLAGYLEQFF. The CDR3 DNA sequence: TGTGCCAGCAGCTTAGACAGACTAGCGGGTTATCTTGAGCAGTTCTTC.

The V and J genes are TRBV2 and TRBJ1-4; D is perhaps TRBD1 (6 bases). V lost 2 bases and J lost 8, with 15 bases in between. The length of the CDR3 is 15 residues. Germline-derived CDR1 and CDR2 are SNHLY and FYNNEI. CDR3: CASSEQGLAGEKLFF. DNA of the CDR3: TGTGCCAGCAGTGAACAGGGGCTGGCGGGCGAAAAACTGTTTTTT.

J is TRBJ2-3 and V is TRBV7-2; TRBD2 aligns across 9 bases. V lost 0 bases and J lost 7; bases outside the gene matches: 8. The germline V gene encodes CDR1 SGHTA and CDR2 FQGNSA. This CDR3 contains 16 residues. Written as DNA, the CDR3 is TGTGCCAGCAGCTTAGCGCTAGCGGGACGTACAAATACGCAGTATTTT. It translates to CASSLALAGRTNTQYF. Full variable domain (rest looked up from reference TRBV7-2 and TRBJ2-3): GAGVSQSPSNKVTEKGKDVELRCDPISGHTALYWYRQSLGQGLEFLIYFQGNSAPDKSGLPSDRFSAERTGGSVSTLTIQRTQQEDSAVYLCASSLALAGRTNTQYFGPGTRLTVL.

The V gene is TRBV30, the J gene TRBJ1-2; 7 nucleotides align to TRBD1. Losses at the gene ends were 2 bases for V and 7 bases for J; bases not matched to a gene: 7. Germline lookup yields CDR1 GTSNPN and CDR2 SVGIG (reference sequence). The length of the CDR3 is 13 residues. CDR3 region: CAWSTGRGGGYTF. The CDR3 region has the DNA TGTGCCTGGAGTACGGGCAGGGGGGGTGGCTACACCTTC.

This clone was seen only once. The V gene is TRBV28, the J gene TRBJ1-1, with D perhaps TRBD1 (5 bases). The CDR3 totals 12 residues. Germline CDR1 and CDR2: MDHEN and SYDVKM. V lost 5 bases and J 3 bases, leaving 7 bases between the germline ends. This chain's CDR3 is CASSPGYTEAFF. In DNA form, the CDR3 reads TGTGCCAGCAGTCCAGGGTACACTGAAGCTTTCTTT. The full variable domain, rest sourced from reference TRBV28 and TRBJ1-1, is DVKVTQSSRYLVKRTGEKVFLECVQDMDHENMFWYRQDPGLGLRLIYFSYDVKMKEKGDIPEGYSVSREKKERFSLILESASTNQTSMYLCASSPGYTEAFFGQGTRLTVV.

The gene calls are TRBV4-1 and TRBJ1-5; D call uncertain. The CDR3 sequence is 15 residues long. The V end lost 1 base, the J end lost 3 bases, and 10 bases lay between the germline ends. Germline V lookup: CDR1 MGHRA, CDR2 YSYEKL. The CDR3, as DNA: TGCGCCAGCAGCCAAGCTACGGTCCTCAATCAGCCCCAGCATTTT. Protein sequence: CASSQATVLNQPQHF.

In this sample, this clone turned up once. The CDR3 is CASSQEGGGRASGELFF. The CDR3 nucleotides read TGCGCCAGCAGCCAAGAAGGAGGCGGGAGGGCCTCCGGGGAGCTGTTTTTT. This chain joins TRBV4-3 and TRBJ2-2; TRBD2 matches at 9 bases. The trim removed 0 bases at V and 6 bases at J, leaving 8 bases unmatched. The CDR3 has 17 residues. Germline loops: CDR1 LGHNA, CDR2 YSLEER.